These 23 T cell receptor beta chains came from one sample sequenced in a study of T cells after yellow fever vaccination (dated by TCRdb to between 2018 and 2021). Libraries were constructed by 5' RACE. The sequencing machine was an Illumina HiSeq 2500. TCRdb ran its own pipeline on the public reads, namely fastp trimming at Q25 and MiXCR clone calling, and kept in-frame beta chains. Each entry is one CDR3 protein sequence, shown with its most common DNA and genes. The sample table lists about 300,000 distinct CDR3 sequences, roughly 6.8% of them with a count of one. Of the sample, roughly 19% falls within the top ten clones. The treatment or condition label for this specimen denotes: live attenuated yellow fever vaccine strain. Sequenced material: PBMCs, taken more than 40 days after the first yellow fever vaccination. Source of these receptors: a man aged 18 to 30 who received the YFV17D yellow fever vaccine.

The sample holds a few counts of this clonotype. V is TRBV7-2 and J is TRBJ1-2; D perhaps matches TRBD1 (6 bases). V was shortened by 0 bases and J by 5 bases, with 13 bases between the two germline ends. There are 15 residues in the CDR3. Germline V gene sequence: CDR1 SGHTA, CDR2 FQGNSA. The CDR3 region is CASSLARTVPYGYTF. CDR3 DNA sequence: TGTGCCAGCAGCTTAGCGCGGACAGTACCTTATGGCTACACCTTC.

This clonotype has only a few counts. The rearrangement joins TRBV12-3 or TRBV12-4 to TRBJ2-1; no clear D gene. Between the trimmed V and J ends, which lost 1 base and 5 bases, there was a span of 9 bases. The CDR3 covers 14 residues. CDR3 nucleotides: TGTGCCAGCAGTTTAGGGACGGAGAACAATGAGCAGTTCTTC. It translates to CASSLGTENNEQFF.

The chain is built from TRBV7-9 and TRBJ2-3, with D possibly matching TRBD2 (5 bases). Trimming took off 5 bases at V and 3 bases at J, with 12 bases between the two ends. The CDR3 contains 14 residues. CDR1 and CDR2 (germline): SEHNR, FQNEAQ (reference sequence). The CDR3 DNA reads TGTGCCAGCAGCGCATTCCCGGGGACAGATACGCAGTATTTT. Its protein is CASSAFPGTDTQYF.

This clonotype was observed a handful of times. The chain couples TRBV18 to TRBJ1-5; unclear D gene. The CDR3 sequence is 15 residues long. The germline V gene has CDR1 KGHSH and CDR2 LQKENI. The V and J ends lost 3 bases and 3 bases respectively, with 12 bases between them. This CDR3 is CASSPSGTNNQPQHF. CDR3 nucleotide sequence: TGTGCCAGCTCACCCTCAGGAACGAACAATCAGCCCCAGCATTTT.

This clonotype was observed a few times. This CDR3 is CASTPTRSGNTGELFF. The DNA of the CDR3 is TGTGCCAGCACCCCTACTCGGTCAGGGAACACCGGGGAGCTGTTTTTT. This chain links TRBV6-2 or TRBV6-3 with TRBJ2-2, with no clear D. The CDR3 has 16 amino acids. V shed 7 bases and J shed 1 base, with 16 bases lying between them. The germline V gene has CDR1 MNHEY and CDR2 SVGEGT.

The chain employs TRBV9 and TRBJ1-4, with a possible D match to TRBD1 (6 bases). Germline CDR1 reads SGDLS; CDR2 reads YYNGEE. The CDR3 is 15 residues long. The V and J ends lost 3 bases and 5 bases respectively, with 14 bases between them. As DNA, the CDR3 is TGTGCCAGCAGCGCGTGGGGACAACAGAATGAAAAACTGTTTTTT. It encodes CASSAWGQQNEKLFF.

This clonotype turned up a few times. The rearrangement links TRBV6-1 to TRBJ1-6; 10 bases fit TRBD1. The germline gives CDR1 MNHNS, CDR2 SASEGT. This CDR3 contains 17 residues. Germline trimming cut 5 bases from V and 6 bases from J; bases unmatched to any gene: 10. The CDR3 reads CASSTRTGGIANSPLHF. The DNA of the CDR3 is TGTGCCAGCAGTACCAGGACAGGGGGAATCGCTAATTCACCCCTCCACTTT.

This clonotype showed up many times. J is TRBJ1-2 and V is TRBV7-2; no reliable D call. Germline CDR1 reads SGHTA; CDR2 reads FQGNSA. The CDR3 covers 13 residues. V lost 5 bases and J 8 bases, leaving 15 bases between the germline ends. In DNA, the CDR3 is TGTGCCAGCAGCCAGAGGCCCGATTGGGGCTACACCTTC. As protein: CASSQRPDWGYTF.

This clonotype was observed a few times. The rearrangement uses TRBV4-3 and TRBJ2-5; 9 nucleotides agree with TRBD2. CDR3 length equals 16 residues. Unmatched junction bases numbered 12, after V lost 5 bases and J lost 5 bases. Germline V gene sequence: CDR1 LGHNA, CDR2 YSLEER. The DNA of the CDR3 is TGCGCCAGCAGCGAAAAGCGGGGGGCTGGTGGGGAGACCCAGTACTTC. Translation gives CASSEKRGAGGETQYF.

The J gene is TRBJ2-1, the V gene TRBV19; possibly TRBD2 for D (5 bases). Trimming took 7 bases from V and 0 from J, leaving 10 bases between them. This CDR3 is built from 14 residues. Germline CDR1 is LNHDA and CDR2 is SQIVND (reference sequence). CDR3 in DNA: TGTGCCAGTAAAGCTGGGAGCTCCTACAATGAGCAGTTCTTC. It codes for CASKAGSSYNEQFF.

As regards this clonotype: This may come from a read error, since a much larger clone is one base off. The CDR3 region is CASSLGATNEKLYF. Here the CDR3 DNA reads TGTGCCAGCAGTTTGGGAGCAACTAATGAAAAACTGTATTTT. This rearrangement joins TRBV12-3 or TRBV12-4 to TRBJ1-4; no clear D. The CDR3 is made up of 14 amino acids.

The chain uses TRBV20-1 and TRBJ2-1; 8 bases agree with TRBD1. CDR3 size: 14 residues. Germline CDR1 reads DFQATT; CDR2 reads SNEGSKA (reference sequence). V dropped 2 bases and J dropped 7; count of bases not matched to a gene: 7. This chain's CDR3 is CSARFGQGKNEQFF. Here the CDR3 DNA reads TGCAGTGCTAGATTCGGACAGGGAAAAAATGAGCAGTTCTTC.

The chain recombines TRBV4-1 with TRBJ2-2; 10 positions agree with TRBD2. CDR1 is MGHRA and CDR2 is YSYEKL in the germline V gene. The V gene end was trimmed by 4 bases and the J gene end by 6 bases; junction bases not matched to a gene: 5. This CDR3 is 15 amino acids long. CDR3 bases: TGCGCCAGCAGCCTTAGCGGGGGGACTTCCGGGGAGCTGTTTTTT. Translating it yields CASSLSGGTSGELFF.

Ten or more counts support this clonotype. The CDR3 here is CATSDLQFRGHLYNEQFF. The CDR3, as DNA: TGTGCCACCAGTGATTTGCAATTTCGGGGCCACTTATACAATGAGCAGTTCTTC. This sequence joins TRBV24-1 and TRBJ2-1; the D gene could be TRBD1 or TRBD2 (5 bases each). The V end was cut by 0 bases, the J end by 4 bases, with 18 bases between. From germline, CDR1 is KGHDR and CDR2 SFDVKD. The CDR3 extends over 18 amino acids.

V gene TRBV5-1 combines with J gene TRBJ2-2; the D call may be TRBD1 or TRBD2 (5 bases each). V shed 4 bases and J shed 4 bases, with 8 bases lying between them. CDR1 SGHRS and CDR2 YFSETQ come from the germline V gene. This CDR3 is 13 amino acids long. The CDR3 bases are TGCGCCAGCAGCAAGGGGAGCACCGGGGAGCTGTTTTTT. This codes for CASSKGSTGELFF.

This clonotype was picked up many times. The chain recombines TRBV18 with TRBJ2-1; D tentatively reads TRBD1 or TRBD2 (5 bases each). Germline lookup yields CDR1 KGHSH and CDR2 LQKENI. The V gene lost 3 bases and the J gene lost 8 bases, with 14 bases spanning the gap. This CDR3 region has 14 residues. Here the CDR3 reads CASSPRASRHEQFF. Here the CDR3 DNA reads TGTGCCAGCTCACCCAGGGCTAGCCGCCATGAGCAGTTCTTC.

This clonotype has more than one count but fewer than ten. The CDR3 DNA reads as TGTGCCAGCAGCCAGTATGGGGTCTGGCCCCAGCATTTT. Residues: CASSQYGVWPQHF. This chain links TRBV3-1 with TRBJ1-5, with D unresolved. Trimming stripped 3 bases from V and 9 bases from J, with 12 bases between. Germline assignment: CDR1 LGHDT and CDR2 YNNKEL (reference sequence). The CDR3 has 13 residues.

There are many counts of this clonotype. The chain links TRBV6-2 or TRBV6-3 to TRBJ2-7; a possible D gene is TRBD1 (5 bases). The CDR3 sequence is 16 residues long. CDR1 MNHEY and CDR2 SVGEGT come from the germline V gene. The CDR3, as DNA: TGTGCCAGCAGTTATGGGGCAACCCTCTCCTCCAACGAGCAGTACGTC. It translates to CASSYGATLSSNEQYV.

This clonotype turned up a few times. The chain joins TRBV5-1 to TRBJ2-3; D is undetermined. Trimming removed 3 bases from V and 3 bases from J, with 14 bases in between. Germline CDR1 reads SGHRS; CDR2 reads YFSETQ. There are 15 residues in the CDR3. CDR3 nucleotides: TGCGCCAGCAGCTGGGCCTCTACCGGAACAGATACGCAGTATTTT. This translates into CASSWASTGTDTQYF. Complete variable domain (other parts from reference TRBV5-1 and TRBJ2-3): KAGVTQTPRYLIKTRGQQVTLSCSPISGHRSVSWYQQTPGQGLQFLFEYFSETQRNKGNFPGRFSGRQFSNSRSEMNVSTLELGDSALYLCASSWASTGTDTQYFGPGTRLTVL.

V is TRBV10-3 and J is TRBJ2-3, with TRBD2 matching 8 bases. Trimming removed 2 bases from V and 1 base from J; junction bases left unmatched: 5. There are 16 residues in the CDR3. Germline loops: CDR1 ENHRY, CDR2 SYGVKD. This chain's CDR3 is CAISEGASGRTDTQYF. The CDR3 nucleotides are TGTGCCATCAGTGAGGGGGCTAGCGGGCGCACAGATACGCAGTATTTT.

The chain carries TRBV27 and TRBJ2-7; D perhaps matches TRBD1 (6 bases). V lost 6 bases and J 5 bases, leaving 20 bases between the germline ends. The V gene's germline CDR1 is MNHEY and CDR2 SMNVEV (reference sequence). This CDR3 has 15 residues. The CDR3, as DNA: TGTGCCAGCAGCAGAACAGGGCTCTTAGGCCACGAGCAGTACGTC. Its translation: CASSRTGLLGHEQYV.

At least ten counts were recorded for this clonotype. The chain has TRBV7-9 and TRBJ2-7, with a tentative D call TRBD1 (5 bases). CDR1 and CDR2 from the germline V gene are SEHNR and FQNEAQ (reference sequence). The CDR3 spans 12 residues. V lost 8 bases and J lost 2, with 10 bases in between. This CDR3 reads CASADTPYEQYF. In DNA form, the CDR3 reads TGTGCCAGCGCGGACACTCCCTACGAGCAGTACTTC.

This chain connects TRBV27 to TRBJ1-5, with D uncertain. Between the trimmed V and J ends, which lost 3 bases and 8 bases, there was a span of 14 bases. The V gene's germline CDR1 is MNHEY and CDR2 SMNVEV (reference sequence). This CDR3 is built from 14 residues. This CDR3 reads CASSLVLHSKPQHF. CDR3 coding DNA: TGTGCCAGCAGTTTGGTCCTGCATTCAAAGCCCCAGCATTTT.